This T cell receptor beta chain was profiled in a study of long-term antiretroviral therapy in people with HIV. The run of the v3.0 immunoSEQ assay was at survey level. Data came from immunoSEQ multiplex PCR; TCRdb stores just in-frame clones and leaves some out. The sample shows some 15,000 clones, more than 65% of them seen only once. To note about this clone: Its matching antigen is unknown.

General study findings and limits: At every time point, clones expanded before ART dominated the repertoire.

The CDR3 runs to 16 residues. V was pared by 4 bases and J by 2 bases, with 7 bases of the junction left unmatched. Germline V CDR1 and CDR2: MNHEY, SVGAGI. The receptor comes from a man aged 25-45 years with HIV. The specimen was unsorted PBMCs, collected 0.4 years after starting antiretroviral therapy. This chain uses TRBV6-5 with TRBJ2-3, with 9 bases identical to TRBD2. The CDR3 loop reads CASSFGAGGSTDTQYF. The CDR3, as DNA: TGTGCCAGCAGTTTTGGAGCGGGGGGCTCCACAGATACGCAGTATTTT.